Following are 8 T cell receptor beta chains from one sample sequenced in a study of T cell repertoires in cytomegalovirus infection. TCRdb recomputed calls from the reads with MiXCR, one row per CDR3 protein. The repertoire has a few hundred thousand distinct CDR3 sequences, 15% to 20% of them found once; the top ten carry about 11%. Specimen: PBMCs. The receptors originated from a human donor in good health (CMV status not recorded). Some clones in this sample may be carry-over from other donors' samples.

This clonotype was seen many times. The chain employs TRBV7-9 and TRBJ2-3, with D possibly TRBD1 on 5 matching bases. CDR3 size: 16 residues. V was cut by 1 base and J by 2 bases, with 13 bases left in between. The germline CDR1 and CDR2 sequences are SEHNR and FQNEAQ (reference sequence). This chain's CDR3 is CASSLVAGHFTDTQYF. CDR3 bases: TGTGCCAGCAGCTTAGTAGCCGGACACTTCACAGATACGCAGTATTTT.

This clonotype was seen at least ten times. The chain carries TRBV7-2 and TRBJ1-1, with D tentatively TRBD1 (5 bases). V gave up 6 bases and J gave up 0 bases, with 17 bases separating them. Germline loops: CDR1 SGHTA, CDR2 FQGNSA. CDR3 length: 16 residues. The CDR3 DNA sequence: TGTGCCAGCAGACTGGGGAGGGGTACAATGAACACTGAAGCTTTCTTT. Translation gives CASRLGRGTMNTEAFF.

The chain joins TRBV4-1 to TRBJ2-1; 9 nucleotides align to TRBD2. The trim removed 3 bases at V and 5 bases at J, leaving 8 bases unmatched. The V gene's germline CDR1 is MGHRA and CDR2 YSYEKL. The CDR3 extends over 16 amino acids. The CDR3 here is CASSQGAGGENNEQFF. The CDR3 DNA follows: TGCGCCAGCAGCCAGGGAGCGGGGGGTGAAAACAATGAGCAGTTCTTC.

This clonotype appeared a few times. CDR3 DNA sequence: TGTGCCAGCAGCTTAACCGGGACTATCACAGATACGCAGTATTTT. Translating it yields CASSLTGTITDTQYF. This chain uses TRBV7-3 with TRBJ2-3; 7 bases line up with TRBD2. This CDR3 is 15 amino acids long. V lost 0 bases and J lost 2; bases outside the gene matches: 2. The germline gives CDR1 SGHTA, CDR2 FQGTGA.

This clonotype was observed at least ten times. The chain has TRBV5-4 and TRBJ2-5, with a weak D call TRBD1 (7 bases). The CDR3 runs to 15 residues. In germline, CDR1 is SGHNT, CDR2 YYREEE (reference sequence). Trimming shortened V by 1 base and J by 5 bases, and 15 bases separated the two germline ends. CDR3 loop: CASSLRQGGGETQYF. The CDR3 region has the DNA TGTGCCAGCAGCTTGCGCCAGGGGGGAGGCGAGACCCAGTACTTC.

The chain combines TRBV20-1 with TRBJ2-7; maybe TRBD1 (6 bases). This CDR3 spans 15 amino acids. V was trimmed by 0 bases and J by 5 bases, leaving 17 bases between them. Germline lookup yields CDR1 DFQATT and CDR2 SNEGSKA (reference sequence). The CDR3 sequence is CSARDPRTGQDEQYF. Here the CDR3 DNA reads TGCAGTGCTAGAGATCCACGCACAGGGCAGGACGAGCAGTACTTC.

Turning to this clonotype: Its ends do not fully match the called genes, so a read error is possible. V gene TRBV20-1 combines with J gene TRBJ2-3, with TRBD1 matching 10 bases. This CDR3 region has 15 residues. Germline CDR1 is DFQATT and CDR2 is SNEGSKA (reference sequence). The CDR3 coding sequence is TGCAGTGCTGGAGACAGGGGGCTTCCGCAGGATACGCAGTATTTT. As protein: CSAGDRGLPQDTQYF.

The J gene is TRBJ1-5, the V gene TRBV19, with D possibly TRBD1 on 5 matching bases. Between the trimmed V and J ends, which lost 5 bases and 9 bases, there was a span of 11 bases. The germline gives CDR1 LNHDA, CDR2 SQIVND (reference sequence). The CDR3 loop spans 12 amino acids. The CDR3 sequence is CASSALQGPQHF. CDR3 DNA: TGTGCCAGTAGTGCTCTCCAGGGGCCCCAGCATTTT.